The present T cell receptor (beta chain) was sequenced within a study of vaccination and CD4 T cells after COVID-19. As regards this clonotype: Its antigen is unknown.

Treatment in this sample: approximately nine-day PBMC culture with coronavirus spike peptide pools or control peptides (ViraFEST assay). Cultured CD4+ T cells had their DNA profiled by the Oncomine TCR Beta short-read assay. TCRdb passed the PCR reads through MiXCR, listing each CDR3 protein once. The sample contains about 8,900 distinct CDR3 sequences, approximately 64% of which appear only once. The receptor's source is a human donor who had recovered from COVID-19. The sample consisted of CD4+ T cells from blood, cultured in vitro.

As DNA, the CDR3 is TGTGCCAGCAGCTTAGAATATAACCAGCCCCAGCATTTT. Translating it yields CASSLEYNQPQHF. The J gene is TRBJ1-5, the V gene TRBV7-2, with D unresolved. The V and J ends lost 1 base and 7 bases respectively, with 8 bases between them. CDR3 length: 13 residues. The germline gives CDR1 SGHTA, CDR2 FQGNSA.